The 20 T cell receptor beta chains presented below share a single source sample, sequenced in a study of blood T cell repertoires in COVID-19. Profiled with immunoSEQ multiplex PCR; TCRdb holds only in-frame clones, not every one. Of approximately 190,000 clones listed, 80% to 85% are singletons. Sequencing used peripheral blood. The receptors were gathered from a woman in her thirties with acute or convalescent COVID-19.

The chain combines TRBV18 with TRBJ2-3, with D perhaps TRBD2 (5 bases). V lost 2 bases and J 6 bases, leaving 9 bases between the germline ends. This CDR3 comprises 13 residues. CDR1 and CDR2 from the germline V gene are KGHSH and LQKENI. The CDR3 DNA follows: TGTGCCAGCTCACCAGGAACGGGGGATACGCAGTATTTT. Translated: CASSPGTGDTQYF.

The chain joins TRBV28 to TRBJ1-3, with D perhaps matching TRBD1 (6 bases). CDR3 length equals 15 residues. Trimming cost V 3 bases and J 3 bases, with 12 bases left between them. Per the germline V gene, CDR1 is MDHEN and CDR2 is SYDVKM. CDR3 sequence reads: CASSLGAAGGNTIYF. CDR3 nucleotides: TGTGCCAGCAGTTTGGGGGCGGCTGGTGGAAACACCATATATTTT.

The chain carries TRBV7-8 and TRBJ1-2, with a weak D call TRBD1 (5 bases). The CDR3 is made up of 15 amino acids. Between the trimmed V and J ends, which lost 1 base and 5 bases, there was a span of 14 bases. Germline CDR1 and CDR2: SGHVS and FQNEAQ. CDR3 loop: CASSLEGRVEYGYTF. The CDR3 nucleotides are TGTGCCAGCAGCTTAGAGGGCAGGGTTGAATATGGCTACACCTTC.

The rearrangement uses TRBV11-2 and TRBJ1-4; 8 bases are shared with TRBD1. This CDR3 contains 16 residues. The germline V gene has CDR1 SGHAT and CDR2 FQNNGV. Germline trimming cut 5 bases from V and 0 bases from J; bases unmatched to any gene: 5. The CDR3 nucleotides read TGTGCCAGCAGCATTACAGGGGGAGCAACTAATGAAAAACTGTTTTTT. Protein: CASSITGGATNEKLFF.

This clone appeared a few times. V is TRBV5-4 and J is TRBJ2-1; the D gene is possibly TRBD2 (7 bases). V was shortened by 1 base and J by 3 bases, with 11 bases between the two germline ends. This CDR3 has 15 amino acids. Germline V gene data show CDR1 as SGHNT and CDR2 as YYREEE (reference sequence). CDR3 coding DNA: TGTGCCAGCAGCTTGCAGCGGGGACACTACAATGAGCAGTTCTTC. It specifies CASSLQRGHYNEQFF.

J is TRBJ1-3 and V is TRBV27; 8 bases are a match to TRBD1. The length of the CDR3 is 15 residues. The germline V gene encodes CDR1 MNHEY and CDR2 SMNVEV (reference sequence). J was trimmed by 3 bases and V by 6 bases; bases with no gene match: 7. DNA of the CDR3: TGTGCCAGCAGCCGGACAGGGATCGGTGGAAACACCATATATTTT. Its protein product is CASSRTGIGGNTIYF.

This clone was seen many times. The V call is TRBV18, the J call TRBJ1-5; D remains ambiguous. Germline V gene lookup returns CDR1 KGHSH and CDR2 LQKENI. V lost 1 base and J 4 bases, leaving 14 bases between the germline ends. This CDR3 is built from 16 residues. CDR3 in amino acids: CASSPQYRGRNQPQHF. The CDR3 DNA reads TGTGCCAGCTCACCACAGTACAGAGGGCGTAATCAGCCCCAGCATTTT.

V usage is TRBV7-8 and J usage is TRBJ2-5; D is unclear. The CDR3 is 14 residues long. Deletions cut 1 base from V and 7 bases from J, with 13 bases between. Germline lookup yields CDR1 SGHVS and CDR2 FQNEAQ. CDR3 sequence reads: CASSLDAASGTQYF. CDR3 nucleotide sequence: TGTGCCAGCAGCTTAGACGCGGCTAGTGGGACCCAGTACTTC.

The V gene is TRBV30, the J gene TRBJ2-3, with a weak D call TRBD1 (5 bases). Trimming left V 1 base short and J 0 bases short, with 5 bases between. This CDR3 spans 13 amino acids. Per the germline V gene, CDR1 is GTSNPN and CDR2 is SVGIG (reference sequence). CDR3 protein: CAWSEGSTDTQYF. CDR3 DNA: TGTGCCTGGAGTGAGGGGAGCACAGATACGCAGTATTTT.

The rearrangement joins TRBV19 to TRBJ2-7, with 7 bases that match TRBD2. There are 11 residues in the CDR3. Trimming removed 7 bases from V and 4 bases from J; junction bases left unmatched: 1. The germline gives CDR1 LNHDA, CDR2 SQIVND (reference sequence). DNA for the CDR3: TGTGCCAGTACGGGGGGTTACGAGCAGTACTTC. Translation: CASTGGYEQYF.

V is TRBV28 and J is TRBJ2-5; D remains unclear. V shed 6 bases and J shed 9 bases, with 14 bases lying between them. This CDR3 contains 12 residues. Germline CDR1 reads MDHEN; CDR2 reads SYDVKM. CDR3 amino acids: CASSSMTLAQYF. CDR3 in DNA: TGTGCCAGCAGCTCTATGACTTTGGCCCAGTACTTC.

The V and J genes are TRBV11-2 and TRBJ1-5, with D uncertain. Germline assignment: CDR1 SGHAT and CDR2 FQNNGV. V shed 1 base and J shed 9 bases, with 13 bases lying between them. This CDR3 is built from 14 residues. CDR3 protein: CASSLGGLTSPQHF. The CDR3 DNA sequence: TGTGCCAGCAGCTTAGGAGGGTTGACCTCGCCCCAGCATTTT.

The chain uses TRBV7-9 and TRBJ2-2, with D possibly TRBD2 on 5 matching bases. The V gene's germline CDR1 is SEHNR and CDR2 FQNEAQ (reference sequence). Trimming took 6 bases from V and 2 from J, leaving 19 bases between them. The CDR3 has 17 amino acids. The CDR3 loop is CASSPKDGSVNTGELFF. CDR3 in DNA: TGTGCCAGCAGTCCTAAGGATGGTAGCGTAAACACCGGGGAGCTGTTTTTT. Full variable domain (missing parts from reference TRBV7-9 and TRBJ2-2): DTGVSQNPRHKITKRGQNVTFRCDPISEHNRLYWYRQTLGQGPEFLTYFQNEAQLEKSRLLSDRFSAERPKGSFSTLEIQRTEQGDSAMYLCASSPKDGSVNTGELFFGEGSRLTVL.

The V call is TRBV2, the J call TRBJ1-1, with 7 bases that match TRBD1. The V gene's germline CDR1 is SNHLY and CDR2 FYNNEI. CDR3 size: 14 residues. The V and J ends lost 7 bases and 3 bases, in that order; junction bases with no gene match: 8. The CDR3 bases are TGTGCCAGCACTACGACAGGGTCTGACACTGAAGCTTTCTTT. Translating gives CASTTTGSDTEAFF.

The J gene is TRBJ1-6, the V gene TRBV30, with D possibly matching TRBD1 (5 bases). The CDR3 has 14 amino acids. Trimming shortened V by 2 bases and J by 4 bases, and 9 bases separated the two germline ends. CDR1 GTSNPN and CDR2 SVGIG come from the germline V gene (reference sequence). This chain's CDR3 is CAWSRQGYNSPLHF. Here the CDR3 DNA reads TGTGCCTGGAGTAGGCAGGGATATAATTCACCCCTCCACTTT. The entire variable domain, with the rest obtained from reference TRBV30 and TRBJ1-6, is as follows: SQTIHQWPATLVQPVGSPLSLECTVEGTSNPNLYWYRQAAGRGLQLLFYSVGIGQISSEVPQNLSASRPQDRQFILSSKKLLLSDSGFYLCAWSRQGYNSPLHFGNGTRLTVT.

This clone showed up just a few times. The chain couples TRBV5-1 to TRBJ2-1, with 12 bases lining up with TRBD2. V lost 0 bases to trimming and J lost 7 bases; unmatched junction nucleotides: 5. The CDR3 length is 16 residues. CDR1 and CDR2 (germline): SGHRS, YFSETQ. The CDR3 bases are TGCGCCAGCAGCTTGGCCCCTAGCGGGGGGGCTAATGAGCAGTTCTTC. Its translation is CASSLAPSGGANEQFF.

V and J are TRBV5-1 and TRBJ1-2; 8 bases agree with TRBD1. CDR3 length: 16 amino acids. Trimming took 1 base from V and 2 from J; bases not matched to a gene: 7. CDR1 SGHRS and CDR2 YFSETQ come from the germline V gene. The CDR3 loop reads CASSLFGQGANYGYTF. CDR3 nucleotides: TGCGCCAGCAGCTTGTTCGGACAGGGCGCCAACTATGGCTACACCTTC.

CDR3 loop: CASSLDGRDTYEQYF. The DNA of the CDR3 is TGTGCCAGCAGCTTGGATGGGCGGGATACGTACGAGCAGTACTTC. This chain uses TRBV5-6 with TRBJ2-7; tentative D call: TRBD2 (6 bases). Trimming took 0 bases from V and 4 from J, leaving 14 bases between them. This CDR3 contains 15 residues. CDR1 and CDR2 (germline): SGHDT, YYEEEE.

The CDR3 sequence is CASSHLGQGSYNEQFF. In DNA form, the CDR3 reads TGTGCCAGCAGCCACCTCGGACAGGGTTCCTACAATGAGCAGTTCTTC. The chain combines TRBV3-1 (or the pseudogene TRBV3-2) with TRBJ2-1; 8 nucleotides align to TRBD1. This CDR3 has 16 amino acids. V shed 3 bases and J 1 base; nucleotides not matched to a gene: 5. Germline V gene sequence: CDR1 LGHDT, CDR2 YNNKEL (reference sequence).

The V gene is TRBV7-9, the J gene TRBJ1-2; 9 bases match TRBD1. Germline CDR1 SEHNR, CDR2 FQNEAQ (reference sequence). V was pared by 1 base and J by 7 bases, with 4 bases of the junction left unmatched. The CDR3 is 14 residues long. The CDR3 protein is CASSLDRGHGGYTF. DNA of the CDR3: TGTGCCAGCAGCTTAGACAGGGGGCATGGTGGCTACACCTTC.